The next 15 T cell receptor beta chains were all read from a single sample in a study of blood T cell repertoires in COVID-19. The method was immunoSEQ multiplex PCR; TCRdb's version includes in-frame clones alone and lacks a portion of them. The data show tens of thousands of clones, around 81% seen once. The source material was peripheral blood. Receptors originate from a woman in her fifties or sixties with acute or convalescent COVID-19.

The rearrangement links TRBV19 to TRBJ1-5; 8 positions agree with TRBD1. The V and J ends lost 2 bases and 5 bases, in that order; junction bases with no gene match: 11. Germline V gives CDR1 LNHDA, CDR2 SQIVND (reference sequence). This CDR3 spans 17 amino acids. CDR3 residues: CASSILADRGGYQPQHF. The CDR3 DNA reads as TGTGCCAGTAGTATATTGGCTGACAGGGGAGGTTATCAGCCCCAGCATTTT.

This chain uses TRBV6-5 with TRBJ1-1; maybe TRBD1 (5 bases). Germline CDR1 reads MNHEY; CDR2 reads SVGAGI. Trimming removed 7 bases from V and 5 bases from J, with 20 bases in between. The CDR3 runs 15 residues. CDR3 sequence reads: CASKGAGGRGTEAFF. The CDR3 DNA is TGTGCCAGCAAAGGGGCAGGAGGGAGGGGAACTGAAGCTTTCTTT.

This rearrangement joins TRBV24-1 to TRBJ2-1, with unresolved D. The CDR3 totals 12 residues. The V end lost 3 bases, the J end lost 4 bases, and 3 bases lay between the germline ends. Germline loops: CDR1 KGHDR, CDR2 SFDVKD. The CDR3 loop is CATSDPYNEQFF. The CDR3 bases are TGTGCCACCAGTGATCCTTACAATGAGCAGTTCTTC.

The CDR3 nucleotides read TGCGCCAGCAGCCAACAGGGGGGACCTCAAGATGGCTACACCTTC. The encoded protein is CASSQQGGPQDGYTF. The V gene is TRBV5-1, the J gene TRBJ1-2; 8 nucleotides agree with TRBD1. Germline-derived CDR1 and CDR2 are SGHRS and YFSETQ. The CDR3 covers 15 residues. V was clipped by 4 bases and J by 6 bases; unmatched bases: 11.

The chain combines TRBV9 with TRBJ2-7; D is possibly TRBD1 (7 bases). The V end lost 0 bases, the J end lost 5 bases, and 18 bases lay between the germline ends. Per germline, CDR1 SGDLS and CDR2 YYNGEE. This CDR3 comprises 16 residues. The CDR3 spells CASSVDTGDGSNEQYF. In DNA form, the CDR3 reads TGTGCCAGCAGCGTAGATACAGGGGACGGGAGTAACGAGCAGTACTTC.

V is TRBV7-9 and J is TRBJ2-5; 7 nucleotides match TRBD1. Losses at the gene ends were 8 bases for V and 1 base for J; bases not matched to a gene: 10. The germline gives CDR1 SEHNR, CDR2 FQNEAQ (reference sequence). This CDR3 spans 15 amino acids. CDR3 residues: CASLGDSGPQETQYF. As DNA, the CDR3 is TGTGCCAGCCTAGGGGACAGCGGTCCCCAAGAGACCCAGTACTTC.

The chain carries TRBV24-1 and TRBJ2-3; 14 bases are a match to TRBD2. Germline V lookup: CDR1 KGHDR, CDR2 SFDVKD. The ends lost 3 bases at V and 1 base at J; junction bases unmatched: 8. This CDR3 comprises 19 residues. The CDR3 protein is CATSDPGLAGGRRTDTQYF. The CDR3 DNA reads TGTGCCACCAGTGATCCTGGACTAGCGGGGGGCCGCCGCACAGATACGCAGTATTTT.

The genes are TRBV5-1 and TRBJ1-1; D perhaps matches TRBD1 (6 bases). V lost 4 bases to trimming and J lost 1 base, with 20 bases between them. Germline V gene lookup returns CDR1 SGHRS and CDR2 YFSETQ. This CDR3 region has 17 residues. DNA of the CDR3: TGCGCCAGCAGCCACGTAGGGGGGGCGGGGGCGAACACTGAAGCTTTCTTT. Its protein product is CASSHVGGAGANTEAFF.

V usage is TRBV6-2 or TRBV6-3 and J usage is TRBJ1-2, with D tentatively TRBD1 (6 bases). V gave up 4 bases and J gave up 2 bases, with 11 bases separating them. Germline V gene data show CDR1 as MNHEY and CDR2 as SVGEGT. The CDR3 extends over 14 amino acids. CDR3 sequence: CASSWRQGNYGYTF. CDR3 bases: TGTGCCAGCAGTTGGAGGCAGGGGAACTATGGCTACACCTTC.

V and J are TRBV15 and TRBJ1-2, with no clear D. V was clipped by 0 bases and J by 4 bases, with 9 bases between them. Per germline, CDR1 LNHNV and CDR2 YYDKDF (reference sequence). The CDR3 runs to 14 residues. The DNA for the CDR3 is TGTGCCACCAGCAGAGAATCGGGAGGCTATGGCTACACCTTC. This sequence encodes CATSRESGGYGYTF. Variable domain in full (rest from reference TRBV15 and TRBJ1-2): DAMVIQNPRYQVTQFGKPVTLSCSQTLNHNVMYWYQQKSSQAPKLLFHYYDKDFNNEADTPDNFQSRRPNTSFCFLDIRSPGLGDTAMYLCATSRESGGYGYTFGSGTRLTVV.

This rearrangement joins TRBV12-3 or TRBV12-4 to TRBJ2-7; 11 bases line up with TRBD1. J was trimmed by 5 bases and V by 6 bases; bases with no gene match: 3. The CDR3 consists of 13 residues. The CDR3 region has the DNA TGTGCCAGCAGAAGGACAGGGGGCCACGAGCAGTACTTC. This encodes CASRRTGGHEQYF.

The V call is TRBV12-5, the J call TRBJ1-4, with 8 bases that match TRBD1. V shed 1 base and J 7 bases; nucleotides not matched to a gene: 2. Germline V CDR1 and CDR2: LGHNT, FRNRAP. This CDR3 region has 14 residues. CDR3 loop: CASGLGQGAEKLFF. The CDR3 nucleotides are TGTGCTAGTGGTTTGGGCCAGGGGGCTGAAAAACTGTTTTTT.

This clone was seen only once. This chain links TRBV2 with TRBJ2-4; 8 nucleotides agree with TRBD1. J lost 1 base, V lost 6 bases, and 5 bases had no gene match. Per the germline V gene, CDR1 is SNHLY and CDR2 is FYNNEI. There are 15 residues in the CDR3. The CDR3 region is CASSPGGKAKNIQYF. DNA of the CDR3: TGTGCCAGCAGCCCAGGGGGCAAGGCCAAAAACATTCAGTACTTC.

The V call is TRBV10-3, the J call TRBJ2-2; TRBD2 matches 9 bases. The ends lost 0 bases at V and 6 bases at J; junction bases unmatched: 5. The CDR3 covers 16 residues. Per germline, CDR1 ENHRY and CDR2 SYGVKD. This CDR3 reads CAISESGGGVAGELFF. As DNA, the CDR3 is TGTGCCATCAGTGAGTCCGGCGGGGGGGTCGCCGGGGAGCTGTTTTTT.

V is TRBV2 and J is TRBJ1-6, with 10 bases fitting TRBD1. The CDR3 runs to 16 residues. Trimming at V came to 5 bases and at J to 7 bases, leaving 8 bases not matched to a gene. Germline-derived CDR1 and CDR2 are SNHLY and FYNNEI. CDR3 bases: TGTGCCAGCAGTCCCCCCCGGGACAGGGGCAATTCACCCCTCCACTTT. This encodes CASSPPRDRGNSPLHF.